The next 10 T cell receptor beta chains were all read from a single sample in a study of cytomegalovirus exposure and HLA in healthy donors. TCRdb's table, derived via immunoSEQ multiplex PCR, lists solely in-frame clones and lacks some. The profile shows about 330,000 clones, 86% of them singletons. Sequencing used PBMCs. The origin of the receptors is a woman younger than 30 in good health and CMV-seronegative.

The chain uses TRBV7-9 and TRBJ2-1; 7 bases fit TRBD2. The germline gives CDR1 SEHNR, CDR2 FQNEAQ (reference sequence). There are 17 residues in the CDR3. With V trimmed by 1 base and J by 7 bases, 13 bases remained unmatched. CDR3 residues: CASSLVTVAGEINEQFF. In nucleotides, the CDR3 is TGTGCCAGCAGCTTAGTGACGGTGGCGGGAGAAATAAATGAGCAGTTCTTC.

The V gene is TRBV15, the J gene TRBJ2-7; 9 bases fit TRBD2. This CDR3 is built from 17 residues. In germline, CDR1 is LNHNV, CDR2 YYDKDF (reference sequence). Trimming at V came to 1 base and at J to 3 bases, leaving 10 bases not matched to a gene. This CDR3 reads CATSRGGSGGGLYEQYF. Here the CDR3 DNA reads TGTGCCACCAGCAGAGGGGGTAGCGGGGGTGGGCTCTACGAGCAGTACTTC.

This clone was seen a handful of times. This chain connects TRBV2 to TRBJ1-2; D unclear. CDR3 size: 11 residues. V lost 7 bases and J 0 bases, leaving 3 bases between the germline ends. Looked up from germline, CDR1 is SNHLY and CDR2 is FYNNEI. CDR3 in DNA: TGTGCCAGCACTGCTAACTATGGCTACACCTTC. Translating it yields CASTANYGYTF.

This clone was detected only once. V usage is TRBV5-6 and J usage is TRBJ1-2, with 7 nucleotides matching TRBD1. Germline trimming cut 1 base from V and 9 bases from J; bases unmatched to any gene: 9. Germline V gene sequence: CDR1 SGHDT, CDR2 YYEEEE. The CDR3 loop spans 14 amino acids. CDR3 coding DNA: TGTGCCAGCAGCTTGTCTAAATACAGGGGCCGCTACACCTTC. It specifies CASSLSKYRGRYTF.

The CDR3 sequence is CASSDPGQGVKETQYF. The CDR3, as DNA: TGTGCCAGCAGCGACCCGGGACAGGGGGTTAAAGAGACCCAGTACTTC. The chain combines TRBV2 with TRBJ2-5, with 11 bases fitting TRBD1. Germline trimming cut 6 bases from V and 3 bases from J; bases unmatched to any gene: 9. This CDR3 region has 16 residues. The V gene's germline CDR1 is SNHLY and CDR2 FYNNEI. Complete variable domain (other parts from reference TRBV2 and TRBJ2-5): EPEVTQTPSHQVTQMGQEVILRCVPISNHLYFYWYRQILGQKVEFLVSFYNNEISEKSEIFDDQFSVERPDGSNFTLKIRSTKLEDSAMYFCASSDPGQGVKETQYFGPGTRLLVL.

The J gene is TRBJ2-7, the V gene TRBV7-8, with TRBD2 matching over 7 bases. This CDR3 comprises 15 residues. Germline V gene sequence: CDR1 SGHVS, CDR2 FQNEAQ. Trimming took 0 bases from V and 2 from J; bases not matched to a gene: 4. CDR3 amino acids: CASSLAGTMTYEQYF. The CDR3 DNA reads TGTGCCAGCAGCTTAGCGGGGACTATGACCTACGAGCAGTACTTC.

The chain recombines TRBV18 with TRBJ2-3; 9 positions agree with TRBD2. The CDR3 is made up of 15 amino acids. Germline V gene lookup returns CDR1 KGHSH and CDR2 LQKENI. Germline trimming cut 3 bases from V and 1 base from J; bases unmatched to any gene: 2. In DNA form, the CDR3 reads TGTGCCAGCTCACCGAGGACTAGCGGCACAGATACGCAGTATTTT. This codes for CASSPRTSGTDTQYF.

The gene calls are TRBV19 and TRBJ1-1, with a possible D match to TRBD1 (5 bases). V was pared by 6 bases and J by 8 bases, with 25 bases between. Looked up from germline, CDR1 is LNHDA and CDR2 is SQIVND (reference sequence). The CDR3 length is 16 residues. The CDR3 spells CASSSWQGDSKGEAFF. The CDR3 bases are TGTGCCAGTAGCTCCTGGCAGGGCGATTCTAAGGGGGAAGCTTTCTTT.

This rearrangement joins TRBV28 to TRBJ1-5, with D unresolved. V lost 10 bases and J lost 11, with 18 bases in between. The germline V gene has CDR1 MDHEN and CDR2 SYDVKM. The CDR3 spans 12 residues. CDR3 nucleotide sequence: TGTGCCACCCAAACCAGTGCCGGGGCCCAGCATTTT. Translated: CATQTSAGAQHF.

The DNA of the CDR3 is TGCGCCAGCGGGGAGGAGCGGCGCACAGATACGCAGTATTTT. This gives the protein CASGEERRTDTQYF. V is TRBV10-2 and J is TRBJ2-3, with D possibly TRBD2 on 6 matching bases. V lost 8 bases, J lost 1 base, and 13 bases lay in between. CDR3 length equals 14 residues. The V gene's germline CDR1 is WSHSY and CDR2 SAAADI.